This T cell receptor (beta chain) is from a study of blood T cell repertoires in COVID-19 (dated by TCRdb to about 2020). At the level of the whole study: Collaborator samples came from the United States, Italy and Spain and covered acute and convalescent phases of COVID-19. The samples were drawn from two sources: the first 160 participants of the ongoing ImmuneRACE study, and 1,200 or so subjects contributed by 6 global collaborators. Deeply sampled blood TCRbeta repertoires from subjects exposed to, actively infected with, or recovered from COVID-19 were included in the dataset. A de-identified subject ID, COVID-19 status, age in years and sex were almost always included in the sample metadata. HLA class I and class II types, where available, came from metadata supplied by the sample provider rather than from assay-based typing. The repertoires were made available in a free public database intended to serve as a resource for research on the immune response to SARS-CoV-2. The material from the prospective study consisted of cDNA or gDNA derived from T cells, B-cell-depleted T cells, or PBMCs.

In its sample, this clone was seen once. Its antigen remains unidentified. Per-base quality was not reported, and no clone a single base away is much larger than it. Enrolling through a virtual design, the prospective study's participants ranged in age from roughly 18 to 95 years and lived across 20 to 25 United States geographic areas. In the prospective study, participants were assigned to cohorts based on the clinical history participants reported in a screening survey and a study questionnaire. Mobile phlebotomists in the prospective study collected whole blood, serum and a nasopharyngeal or oropharyngeal swab from every participant. Participants in the prospective study had the option to provide additional blood draws and questionnaires over a 2-month period. Before DNA extraction, blood samples from the prospective study were shipped at room temperature or frozen. Study-level results and caveats: The amount of clinical and demographic metadata varied by source and participant and was provided uncurated.

CDR1 is given as SGHTA and CDR2 as FQGNSA, both from the germline V gene. V is reduced by 0 bases and J by 5 bases, leaving a spacing of 10 bases between them. The CDR3 holds 15 amino acids from the cysteine to the phenylalanine. The DNA shown is the 45-base CDR3, in frame from base 1. TCRbeta CDR3 regions were amplified from genomic DNA by means of the immunoSEQ Assay, a bias-controlled multiplex PCR. As for how the authors treated the data: Nucleated cell counts per sample were estimated from amplification of reference gene primers within the assay. Sequence reads were collapsed and filtered to measure the absolute abundance of every unique TCRbeta CDR3 rearrangement. For each sample, productive Simpson clonality was calculated as the square root of Simpson's diversity index across productive rearrangements. TCRdb took this table from immuneACCESS and kept in-frame rearrangements with V and J called. Such tables lack part of the clones; where checked against another copy, unresolved V genes explain under half of the gap, and the rest is unexplained. V and J calls and clone size are those listed in that table; D and trimming were worked out from the DNA. In all, the sample holds some 140,000 clones, and around 82% of those were seen once. Of the sample, less than 7% falls within the top ten clones.

The sequenced material came from PBMCs or T cells enriched from blood (not recorded which). The V gene is TRBV7-2 and the J gene is TRBJ1-4, and TRBD1 may be the D gene, going by 6 matching bases. This receptor was obtained from a man aged 40-50 years with acute COVID-19. CDR3 reads: CASSLATGINEKLFF. The bases read TGTGCCAGCAGCTTAGCGACAGGAATAAATGAAAAACTGTTTTTT.